This T cell receptor (beta chain) was recovered during a study of blood T cell repertoires in COVID-19. At the level of the study: Samples of COVID-19 (acute and convalescent) were obtained from the United States, Italy and Spain.

Repertoires were generated with immunoSEQ multiplex PCR, while TCRdb's copy carries only in-frame clones and drops some. Altogether approximately 200,000 clones are present, roughly nine tenths being singletons, with the ten largest covering around 2.4%. The sequenced sample consisted of PBMCs or T cells enriched from blood (not recorded which). The clonotype was recovered from a woman in her 30s who had recovered from COVID-19.

The CDR3 region is CASSRGAGYEQYF. CDR3 nucleotides: TGTGCCAGCAGCCGTGGGGCCGGGTACGAGCAGTACTTC. The chain combines TRBV7-3 with TRBJ2-7, with a weak D call TRBD1 (5 bases). Germline V gene data show CDR1 as SGHTA and CDR2 as FQGTGA. V gave up 5 bases and J gave up 4 bases, with 12 bases separating them. CDR3 length: 13 amino acids.